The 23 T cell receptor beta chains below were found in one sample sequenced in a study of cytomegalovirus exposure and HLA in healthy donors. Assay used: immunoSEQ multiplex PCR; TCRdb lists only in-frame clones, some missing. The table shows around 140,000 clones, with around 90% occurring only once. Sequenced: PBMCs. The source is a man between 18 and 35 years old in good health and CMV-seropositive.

CDR3 sequence: CASLLAGNGYGYTF. In DNA form, the CDR3 reads TGTGCCAGCCTCCTCGCGGGAAATGGCTATGGCTACACCTTC. V is TRBV2 and J is TRBJ1-2; D unresolved. The V and J ends lost 8 bases and 4 bases respectively, with 17 bases between them. Germline V lookup: CDR1 SNHLY, CDR2 FYNNEI. This CDR3 comprises 14 residues.

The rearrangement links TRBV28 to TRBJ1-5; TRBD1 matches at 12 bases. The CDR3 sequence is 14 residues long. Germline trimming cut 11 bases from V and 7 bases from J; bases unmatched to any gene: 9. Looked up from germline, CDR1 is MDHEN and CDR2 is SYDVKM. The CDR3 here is CAYGTGGQGQPQHF. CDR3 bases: TGTGCCTACGGGACAGGGGGCCAGGGCCAGCCCCAGCATTTT.

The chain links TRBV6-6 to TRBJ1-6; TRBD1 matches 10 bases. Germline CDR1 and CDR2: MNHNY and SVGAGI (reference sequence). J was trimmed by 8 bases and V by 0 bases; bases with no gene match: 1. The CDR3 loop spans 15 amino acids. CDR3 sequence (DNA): TGTGCCAGCAGTTACTCAGGGACAGGGGATTCACCCCTCCACTTT. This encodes CASSYSGTGDSPLHF.

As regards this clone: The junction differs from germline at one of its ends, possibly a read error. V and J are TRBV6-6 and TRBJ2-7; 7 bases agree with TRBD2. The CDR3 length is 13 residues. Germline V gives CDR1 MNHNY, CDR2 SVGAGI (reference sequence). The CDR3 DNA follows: TGTGCCAGCAGTCACTCGGGAGGTTACGAGCAGTACTTC. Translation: CASSHSGGYEQYF.

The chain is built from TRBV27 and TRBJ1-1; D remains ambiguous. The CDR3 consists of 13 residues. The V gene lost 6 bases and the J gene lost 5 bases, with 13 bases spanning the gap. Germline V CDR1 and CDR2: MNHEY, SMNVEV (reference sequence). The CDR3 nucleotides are TGTGCCAGCAGCCCTAAAGGGAGTACTGAAGCTTTCTTT. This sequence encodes CASSPKGSTEAFF.

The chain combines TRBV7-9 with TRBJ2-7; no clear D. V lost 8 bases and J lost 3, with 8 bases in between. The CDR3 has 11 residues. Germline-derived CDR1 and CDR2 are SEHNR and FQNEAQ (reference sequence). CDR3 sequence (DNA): TGTGCCAGCGACCGAGGCTACGAGCAGTACTTC. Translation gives CASDRGYEQYF.

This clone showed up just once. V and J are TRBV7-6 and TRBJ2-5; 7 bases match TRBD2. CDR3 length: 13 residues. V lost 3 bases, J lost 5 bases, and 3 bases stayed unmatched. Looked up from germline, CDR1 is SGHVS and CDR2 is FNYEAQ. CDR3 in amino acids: CASSLGGSETQYF. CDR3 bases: TGTGCCAGCAGCTTGGGGGGGTCCGAGACCCAGTACTTC.

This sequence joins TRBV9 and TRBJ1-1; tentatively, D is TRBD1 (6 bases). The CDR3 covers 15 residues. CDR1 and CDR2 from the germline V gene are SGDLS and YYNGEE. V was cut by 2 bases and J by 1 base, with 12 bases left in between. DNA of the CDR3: TGTGCCAGCAGCGTTTCGGGACACCCGAACACTGAAGCTTTCTTT. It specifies CASSVSGHPNTEAFF.

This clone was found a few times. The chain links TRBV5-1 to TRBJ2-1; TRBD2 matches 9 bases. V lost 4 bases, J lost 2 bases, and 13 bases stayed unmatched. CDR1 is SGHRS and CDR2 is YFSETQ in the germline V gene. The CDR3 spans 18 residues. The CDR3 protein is CASSPNHLAGSAYNEQFF. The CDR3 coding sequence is TGCGCCAGCAGCCCGAACCATCTAGCGGGGAGTGCCTACAATGAGCAGTTCTTC.

The CDR3 DNA sequence: TGTGCCAGCAGCTTTTGGACTAGCGGCCGTAACACCGGGGAGCTGTTTTTT. It codes for CASSFWTSGRNTGELFF. The rearrangement links TRBV7-9 to TRBJ2-2; TRBD2 agrees at 10 bases. V shed 3 bases, J shed 2 bases, and the junction held 6 bases outside the gene matches. Germline CDR1 SEHNR, CDR2 FQNEAQ (reference sequence). The CDR3 is made up of 17 amino acids.

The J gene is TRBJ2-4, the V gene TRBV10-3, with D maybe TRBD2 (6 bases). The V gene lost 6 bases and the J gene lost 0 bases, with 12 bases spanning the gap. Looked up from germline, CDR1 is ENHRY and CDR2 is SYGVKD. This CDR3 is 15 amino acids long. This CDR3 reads CAISPAGGAKNIQYF. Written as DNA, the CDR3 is TGTGCCATCAGCCCAGCCGGGGGAGCCAAAAACATTCAGTACTTC.

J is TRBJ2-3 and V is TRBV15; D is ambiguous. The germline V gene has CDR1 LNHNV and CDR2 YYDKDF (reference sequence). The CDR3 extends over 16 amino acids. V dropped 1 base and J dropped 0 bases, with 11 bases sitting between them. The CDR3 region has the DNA TGTGCCACCAGCAGAGGAGACTCGGTTAGCACAGATACGCAGTATTTT. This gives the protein CATSRGDSVSTDTQYF.

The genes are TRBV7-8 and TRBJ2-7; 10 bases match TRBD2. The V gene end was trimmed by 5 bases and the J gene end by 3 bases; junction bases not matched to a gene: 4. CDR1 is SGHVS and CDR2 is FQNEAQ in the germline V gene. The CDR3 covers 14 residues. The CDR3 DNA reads TGTGCCAGCAGCGCTAGCGGGAGACTCTACGAGCAGTACTTC. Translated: CASSASGRLYEQYF.

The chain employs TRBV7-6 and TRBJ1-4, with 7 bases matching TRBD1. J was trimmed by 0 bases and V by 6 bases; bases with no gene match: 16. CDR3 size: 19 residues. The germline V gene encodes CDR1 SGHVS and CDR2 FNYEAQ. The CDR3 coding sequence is TGTGCCAGCAGTCACCCTCCGACAGGGAGTTACCCAACTAATGAAAAACTGTTTTTT. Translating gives CASSHPPTGSYPTNEKLFF.

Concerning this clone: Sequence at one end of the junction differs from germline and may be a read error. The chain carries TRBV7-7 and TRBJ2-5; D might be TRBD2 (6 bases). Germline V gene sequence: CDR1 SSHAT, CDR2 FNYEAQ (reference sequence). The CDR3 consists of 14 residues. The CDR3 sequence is CASSARGSGETQYF. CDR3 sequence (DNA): TGTGCTAGCAGCGCCCGAGGGAGCGGGGAGACCCAGTACTTC.

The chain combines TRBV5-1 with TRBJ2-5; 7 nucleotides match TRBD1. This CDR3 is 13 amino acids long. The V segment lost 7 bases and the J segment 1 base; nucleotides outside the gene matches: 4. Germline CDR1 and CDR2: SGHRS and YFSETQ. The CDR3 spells CASHEGAQETQYF. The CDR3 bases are TGCGCCAGCCACGAGGGGGCCCAAGAGACCCAGTACTTC.

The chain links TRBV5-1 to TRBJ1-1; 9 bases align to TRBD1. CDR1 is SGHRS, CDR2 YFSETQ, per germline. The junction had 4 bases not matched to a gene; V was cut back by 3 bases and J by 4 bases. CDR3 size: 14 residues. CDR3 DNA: TGCGCCAGCAGCTGGGGACAGGGAGGCACTGAAGCTTTCTTT. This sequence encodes CASSWGQGGTEAFF.

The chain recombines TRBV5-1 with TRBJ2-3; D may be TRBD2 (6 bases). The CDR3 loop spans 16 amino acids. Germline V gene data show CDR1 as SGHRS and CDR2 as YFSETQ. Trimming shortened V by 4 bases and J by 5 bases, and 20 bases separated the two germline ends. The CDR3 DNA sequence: TGCGCCAGCAGCGTGGACTACACGACCCTTATAGATACGCAGTATTTT. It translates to CASSVDYTTLIDTQYF. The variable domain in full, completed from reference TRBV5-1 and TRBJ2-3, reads KAGVTQTPRYLIKTRGQQVTLSCSPISGHRSVSWYQQTPGQGLQFLFEYFSETQRNKGNFPGRFSGRQFSNSRSEMNVSTLELGDSALYLCASSVDYTTLIDTQYFGPGTRLTVL.

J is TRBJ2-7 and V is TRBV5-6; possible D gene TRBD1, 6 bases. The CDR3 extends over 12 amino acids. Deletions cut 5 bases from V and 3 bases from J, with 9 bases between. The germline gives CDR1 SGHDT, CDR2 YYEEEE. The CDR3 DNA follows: TGTGCCAGCAGGGGACAAAACTACGAGCAGTACTTC. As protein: CASRGQNYEQYF. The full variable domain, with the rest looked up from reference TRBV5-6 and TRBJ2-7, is DAGVTQSPTHLIKTRGQQVTLRCSPKSGHDTVSWYQQALGQGPQFIFQYYEEEERQRGNFPDRFSGHQFPNYSSELNVNALLLGDSALYLCASRGQNYEQYFGPGTRLTVT.

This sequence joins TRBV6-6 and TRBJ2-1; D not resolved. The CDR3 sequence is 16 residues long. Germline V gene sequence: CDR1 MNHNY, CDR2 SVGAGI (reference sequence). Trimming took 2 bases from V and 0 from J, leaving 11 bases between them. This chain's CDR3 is CASSYLAVGSYNEQFF. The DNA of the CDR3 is TGTGCCAGCAGTTACCTGGCGGTTGGCTCCTACAATGAGCAGTTCTTC.

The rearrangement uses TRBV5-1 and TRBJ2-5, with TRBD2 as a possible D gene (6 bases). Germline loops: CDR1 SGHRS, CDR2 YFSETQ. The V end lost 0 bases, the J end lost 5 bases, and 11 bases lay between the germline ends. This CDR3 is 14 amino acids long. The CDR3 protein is CASSLVAGRETQYF. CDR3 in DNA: TGCGCCAGCAGCTTGGTGGCGGGAAGGGAGACCCAGTACTTC. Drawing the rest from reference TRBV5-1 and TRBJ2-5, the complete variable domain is KAGVTQTPRYLIKTRGQQVTLSCSPISGHRSVSWYQQTPGQGLQFLFEYFSETQRNKGNFPGRFSGRQFSNSRSEMNVSTLELGDSALYLCASSLVAGRETQYFGPGTRLLVL.

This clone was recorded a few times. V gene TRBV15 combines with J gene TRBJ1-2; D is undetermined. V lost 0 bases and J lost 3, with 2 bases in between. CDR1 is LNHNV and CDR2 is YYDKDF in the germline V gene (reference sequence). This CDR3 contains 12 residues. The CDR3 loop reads CATSRDYYGYTF. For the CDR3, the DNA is TGTGCCACCAGCAGAGACTACTATGGCTACACCTTC.

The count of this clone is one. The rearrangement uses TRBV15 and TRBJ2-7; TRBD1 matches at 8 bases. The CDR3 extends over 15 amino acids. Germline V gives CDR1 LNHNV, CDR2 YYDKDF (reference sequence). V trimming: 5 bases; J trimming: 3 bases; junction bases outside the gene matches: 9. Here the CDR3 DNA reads TGTGCCACCAGCCCCTCCGACAGGGGTCTCTACGAGCAGTACTTC. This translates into CATSPSDRGLYEQYF.